The rows below give T cell receptor beta chains drawn from one sample of a study of T cell responses to AZD1222 COVID-19 vaccine. Assay: immunoSEQ multiplex PCR; the TCRdb copy retains only in-frame clones and omits some. The data hold about 150,000 clones, with roughly nine tenths observed a single time. Sample: peripheral blood, taken 28 days after the second AZD1222 dose. These receptors were taken from an adult who received the AZD1222 COVID-19 vaccine. CDR3s include the opening cysteine and the closing phenylalanine or tryptophan. Each record gives: clone size, J gene, D gene, V gene, CDR3 protein, CDR3 DNA. The D gene is left open where the match is weak. Where a row states a size, it is once, few, many or the class of an expanded clone; other rows omit it.

NA TRBJ1-4 NA TRBV11-3 CASSLLRQSTNEKLFF TGTGCCAGCAGCTTATTGCGACAGTCAACTAATGAAAAACTGTTTTTT
NA TRBJ1-1 NA TRBV5-1 CASSLEGMNTEAFF TGCGCCAGCAGCTTGGAGGGAATGAACACTGAAGCTTTCTTT
NA TRBJ2-1 NA TRBV3-1/TRBV3-2 CASSQRILATLNNEQFF TGTGCCAGCAGCCAGCGTATTCTAGCGACGTTAAACAATGAGCAGTTCTTC
few TRBJ2-7 TRBD2 TRBV5-1 CASSSTSGISYEQYF TGCGCCAGCAGTTCCACTAGCGGAATCTCCTACGAGCAGTACTTC
NA TRBJ2-3 NA TRBV7-2 CASSPSASTDTQYF TGTGCCAGCAGCCCTAGTGCTAGCACAGATACGCAGTATTTT
NA TRBJ2-3 NA TRBV24-1 CATSDRVGAADTQYF TGTGCCACCAGTGATCGGGTGGGAGCTGCTGATACGCAGTATTTT
NA TRBJ1-2 TRBD1 TRBV4-1 CASSRDREDGYTF TGCGCCAGCAGCCGGGACAGGGAGGATGGCTACACCTTC
NA TRBJ2-3 TRBD2 TRBV11-3 CASSWTSGTSTDTQYF TGTGCCAGCAGCTGGACTAGCGGTACTAGCACAGATACGCAGTATTTT
NA TRBJ2-1 TRBD2 TRBV9 CASSVFVREGPNNEQFF TGTGCCAGCAGCGTATTTGTTCGGGAGGGCCCCAACAATGAGCAGTTCTTC
NA TRBJ2-1 TRBD1 TRBV7-6 CASSLALQGLLLGSNEQFF TGTGCCAGCAGCTTAGCTTTACAGGGGCTGCTACTTGGGTCTAATGAGCAGTTCTTC
NA TRBJ1-6 NA TRBV30 CAWSQVQRSPLHF TGTGCCTGGAGTCAGGTACAGCGTTCACCCCTCCACTTT
NA TRBJ1-2 TRBD1 TRBV3-1/TRBV3-2 CASRPQGAARYGYTF TGTGCCAGCAGGCCCCAGGGGGCCGCACGCTATGGCTACACCTTC
NA TRBJ1-2 NA TRBV5-5 CASSLEGGGFGYTF TGTGCCAGCAGCTTGGAAGGGGGAGGGTTTGGCTACACCTTC
NA TRBJ1-2 NA TRBV27 CASSYKVDYGYTF TGTGCCAGCAGTTATAAGGTCGACTATGGCTACACCTTC
NA TRBJ1-4 NA TRBV18 CASSSDRDAGEKLFF TGTGCCAGCTCATCCGACCGGGACGCCGGAGAAAAACTGTTTTTT
NA TRBJ1-5 NA TRBV30 CAWSVGRWDQPQHF TGTGCCTGGAGTGTTGGTCGGTGGGATCAGCCCCAGCATTTT
NA TRBJ1-1 NA TRBV19 CASSKTVVTEAFF TGTGCCAGTAGTAAGACAGTAGTCACTGAAGCTTTCTTT
NA TRBJ2-1 TRBD2 TRBV30 CAWRRPGGEGQFF TGTGCCTGGAGACGCCCGGGTGGGGAGGGGCAGTTCTTC
NA TRBJ2-6 NA TRBV7-9 CASSLSRASGANVLTF TGTGCCAGCAGCTTAAGCAGGGCCTCTGGGGCCAACGTCCTGACTTTC
NA TRBJ1-4 NA TRBV5-4 CASSTGSNEKLFF TGTGCCAGCAGCACAGGGAGTAATGAAAAACTGTTTTTT
NA TRBJ2-7 NA TRBV6-6 CASSLPDYEQYF TGTGCCAGCAGTTTACCAGACTACGAGCAGTACTTC
NA TRBJ2-3 NA TRBV9 CASSAGTGGDTQYF TGTGCCAGCAGCGCCGGGACCGGGGGAGATACGCAGTATTTT
NA TRBJ2-7 TRBD1 TRBV5-1 CASSINSGTGEYEQYF TGCGCCAGCAGCATAAATTCCGGGACAGGGGAGTACGAGCAGTACTTC
NA TRBJ2-7 NA TRBV28 CASSLSQGGGDEQYF TGTGCCAGCAGTTTATCCCAGGGGGGGGGCGACGAGCAGTACTTC
NA TRBJ1-1 TRBD1 TRBV18 CASSENRGLTEAFF TGTGCCAGCTCTGAAAACAGGGGGCTCACTGAAGCTTTCTTT
few TRBJ2-1 NA TRBV5-4 CASSHDSYNEQFF TGTGCCAGCAGTCATGACTCCTACAATGAGCAGTTCTTC
NA TRBJ2-7 NA TRBV29-1 CSGTTPYYEQYF TGCAGCGGCACTACCCCGTACTACGAGCAGTACTTC
NA TRBJ2-7 TRBD2 TRBV28 CASSRLAGPYEQYF TGTGCCAGCAGTAGACTAGCGGGACCCTACGAGCAGTACTTC
NA TRBJ2-2 NA TRBV7-6 CASSLAARETNTGELFF TGTGCCAGCAGCTTAGCGGCCCGGGAGACGAACACCGGGGAGCTGTTTTTT
NA TRBJ1-5 NA TRBV5-1 CASSLDGYSNQPQHF TGCGCCAGCAGCTTGGATGGATATAGCAATCAGCCCCAGCATTTT
NA TRBJ2-5 NA TRBV11-3 CASSLDPRGRRETQYF TGTGCCAGCAGCTTAGATCCAAGGGGACGTCGGGAGACCCAGTACTTC
NA TRBJ1-2 NA TRBV5-1 CASSLGRSPNTNYGYTF TGCGCCAGCAGCTTGGGGAGAAGCCCCAATACTAACTATGGCTACACCTTC
NA TRBJ1-1 NA TRBV7-8 CASTQGDGPNTEAFF TGTGCGTCCACCCAGGGAGACGGACCGAACACTGAAGCTTTCTTT
few TRBJ2-1 TRBD2 TRBV11-3 CASSVNSGSSDEQFF TGTGCCAGCAGCGTGAACAGCGGGAGTTCCGATGAGCAGTTCTTC
NA TRBJ1-6 NA TRBV5-1 CASSVDSSYNSPLHF TGCGCCAGCAGCGTGGATAGCTCCTATAATTCACCCCTCCACTTT
NA TRBJ2-3 NA TRBV28 CASSPLVGTETDTQYF TGTGCCAGCAGTCCCCTGGTGGGAACAGAAACAGATACGCAGTATTTT
NA TRBJ2-7 NA TRBV6-1 CASSEAHREWEQYF TGTGCCAGCAGTGAAGCACACAGGGAGTGGGAGCAGTACTTC
NA TRBJ2-3 NA TRBV7-9 CASSLLATGEDTQYF TGTGCCAGCAGCTTACTAGCAACCGGTGAGGATACGCAGTATTTT
few TRBJ1-4 TRBD1 TRBV4-2 CASSQAGTGDNEKLFF TGTGCCAGCAGCCAAGCAGGGACAGGGGATAATGAAAAACTGTTTTTT
NA TRBJ1-2 NA TRBV12-3/TRBV12-4 CASSLAGINGYTF TGTGCCAGCAGTTTAGCGGGGATCAATGGCTACACCTTC
NA TRBJ2-7 TRBD1 TRBV6-5 CASSYSFGQGRYEQYF TGTGCCAGCAGTTACTCCTTTGGACAGGGCCGCTACGAGCAGTACTTC
NA TRBJ2-1 NA TRBV7-9 CASSSTAISGEQFF TGTGCCAGCAGCTCCACCGCTATTAGCGGAGAGCAGTTCTTC
once TRBJ1-2 TRBD1 TRBV2 CASSEEQGGYGYTF TGTGCCAGCAGTGAAGAACAGGGGGGTTATGGCTACACCTTC
NA TRBJ2-7 NA TRBV11-2 CASSFNRVYEQYF TGTGCCAGCAGCTTTAACAGGGTCTACGAGCAGTACTTC
NA TRBJ2-7 NA TRBV29-1 CSARTNTYEQYF TGCAGCGCCCGGACTAACACCTACGAGCAGTACTTC
once TRBJ1-1 NA TRBV12-5 CASGLGLPNTEAFF TGTGCTAGTGGTTTGGGCCTTCCGAACACTGAAGCTTTCTTT
once TRBJ1-2 NA TRBV28 CASRLMGGQYTF TGTGCCAGCCGTTTAATGGGGGGGCAGTACACCTTC
NA TRBJ2-2 NA TRBV9 CASNRNTGELFF TGTGCCAGCAACCGGAACACCGGGGAGCTGTTTTTT
NA TRBJ2-1 NA TRBV5-4 CASSLGQGSYNEQFF TGTGCCAGCAGCTTAGGTCAGGGCTCCTACAATGAGCAGTTCTTC
NA TRBJ1-4 NA TRBV24-1 CATSDLGVIKAEKLFF TGTGCCACCAGTGATTTAGGGGTCATTAAGGCGGAAAAACTGTTTTTT
once TRBJ2-7 TRBD1 TRBV27 CASREGGQATYEQYF TGTGCCAGCAGGGAAGGAGGACAGGCCACCTACGAGCAGTACTTC
once TRBJ2-7 TRBD2 TRBV30 CAWSGTSGAHYEQYF TGTGCCTGGTCAGGGACTAGCGGGGCCCACTACGAGCAGTACTTC